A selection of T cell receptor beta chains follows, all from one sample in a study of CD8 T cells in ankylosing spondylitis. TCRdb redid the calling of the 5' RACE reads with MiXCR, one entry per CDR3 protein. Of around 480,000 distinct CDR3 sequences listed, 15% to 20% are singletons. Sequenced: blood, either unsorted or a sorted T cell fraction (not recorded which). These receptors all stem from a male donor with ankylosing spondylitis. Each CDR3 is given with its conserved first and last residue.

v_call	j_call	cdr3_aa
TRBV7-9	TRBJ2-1	CASSHTLGGSVF
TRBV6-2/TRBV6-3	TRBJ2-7	CASSWTSGSYEQYF
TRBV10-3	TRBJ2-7	CATSGTSFEQYF
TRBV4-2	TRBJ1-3	CASSHAYLVGTGGLPSGNTIYF
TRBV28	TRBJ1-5	CASSLGQGHQPQHF
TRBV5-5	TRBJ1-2	CASSLEGINYGYTF
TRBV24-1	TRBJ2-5	CATSGARAGETQYF
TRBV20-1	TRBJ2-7	CSARDAGRVLGPSSYEQYF
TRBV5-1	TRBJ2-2	CASSLAGTSRPNTGELFF
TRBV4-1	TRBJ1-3	CASSLVVVATIYF
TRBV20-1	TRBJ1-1	CSASGGNTEAFF
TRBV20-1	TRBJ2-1	CSARDLQRDSYNEQFF
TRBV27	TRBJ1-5	CASSPRTVSEPQHF
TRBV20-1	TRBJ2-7	CSAREPRDRPYEQYF
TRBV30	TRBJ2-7	CAWIRDYEQYF
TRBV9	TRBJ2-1	CASSPLREEQFF
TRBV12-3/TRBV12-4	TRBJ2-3	CASRQGARDTQYF
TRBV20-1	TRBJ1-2	CSARPSRGHYGYTF
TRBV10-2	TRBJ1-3	CASADRGSGNTIYF
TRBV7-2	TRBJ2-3	CASSLLGVRGADTQYF
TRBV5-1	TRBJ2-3	CASSLTSRDTQYF
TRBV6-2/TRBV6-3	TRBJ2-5	CASSSTRGLAGKETQYF
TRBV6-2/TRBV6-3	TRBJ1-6	CASSVRQSSYNSPLHF
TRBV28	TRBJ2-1	CASSHGTPGSYNEQFF
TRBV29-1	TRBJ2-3	CSVETGSGTQYF
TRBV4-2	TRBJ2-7	CASSQGGGGRTYEQYF
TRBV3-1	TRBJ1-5	CASSQGGSNQPQHF
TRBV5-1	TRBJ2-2	CASSLIAGSNTGELFF
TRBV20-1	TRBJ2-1	CSARGTGTYYNEQFF
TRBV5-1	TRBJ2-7	CASRGTDPYEQYF
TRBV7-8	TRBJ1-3	CASSPLGGNTIYF
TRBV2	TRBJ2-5	CASRSSGGGETQYF
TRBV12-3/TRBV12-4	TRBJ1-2	CASSRPGQGVYGYTF